This T cell receptor beta chain was captured by sequencing in a study of molecular identifiers for immune sequencing clone quantification. Study-level information: Replicates partitioned RNA from approximately 20,000 or 100,000 naive CD8 cells into five parts, sequencing four. The study's findings and limits: Effector cells kept over 98% of their molecules in clones above 20 RNA copies, while naive cells kept under 1% there.

Each CDR3 protein gets one entry after TCRdb re-called the PCR reads with MiXCR. The table has 88,000 or so distinct CDR3 sequences, around 23% seen once. Sorting isolated naive CD8 T cells as CD8+CD4-CCR7+CD45RA+ events. This clonotype was seen repeatedly, ten times or more. Its antigen is undetermined. Sequences were obtained from naive CD8+ T cells from blood, with Jurkat cell RNA spiked in. Subset meaning: FACS-sorted CD8+CD4-CCR7+CD45RA+ naive T cells. This TCR came from a human donor in good health. Some libraries in this study had Jurkat cell RNA spiked in.

The CDR3 protein is CASSLGAGGPDTQYF. The CDR3 DNA follows: TGCGCCAGCAGCTTGGGAGCGGGAGGGCCAGATACGCAGTATTTT. The chain carries TRBV5-1 and TRBJ2-3; 10 bases align to TRBD2. The V and J ends lost 0 bases and 4 bases, in that order; junction bases with no gene match: 2. Per the germline V gene, CDR1 is SGHRS and CDR2 is YFSETQ. The CDR3 contains 15 residues. Full variable domain (missing parts from reference TRBV5-1 and TRBJ2-3): KAGVTQTPRYLIKTRGQQVTLSCSPISGHRSVSWYQQTPGQGLQFLFEYFSETQRNKGNFPGRFSGRQFSNSRSEMNVSTLELGDSALYLCASSLGAGGPDTQYFGPGTRLTVL.